This entry concerns a single T cell receptor beta chain. CDR1 SGHRS and CDR2 YFSETQ come from the germline V gene. The CDR3 runs to 14 residues. Trimming took 0 bases from V and 3 from J, leaving 7 bases between them. These data are taken from a study of blood T cell repertoires in COVID-19. Assay used: immunoSEQ multiplex PCR; TCRdb lists only in-frame clones, some missing. The profile shows 100,000 to 150,000 clones, around three quarters of them singletons. This clonotype was sampled from a man aged 35-49 years with active or convalescent COVID-19. The chain joins TRBV5-1 to TRBJ1-3; the D gene is possibly TRBD1 (5 bases). Sequences were obtained from peripheral blood. CDR3: CASSLERGGNTIYF. For the CDR3, the DNA is TGCGCCAGCAGCTTGGAAAGGGGTGGAAACACCATATATTTT.